This T cell receptor beta chain is from a study of shared clonotypes between healthy human individuals (TCRdb year 2020). For context, the study as a whole: The cohort comprised a couple of women and a few men aged 18 to 49 years. Blood TCR repertoires of about 5 healthy adults were deeply sequenced to estimate repertoire size and the extent of clonotype sharing between individuals. Different laboratories and diverse techniques were used to prepare libraries and sequence TCR repertoires, to increase sequencing depth and limit assay-specific biases. Leukapheresis yielded between about 0.94 and 8.9 billion PBMCs per donor. For each donor, three plates each were used for CD4 naive and CD4 memory, two plates were used for CD8 naive, and one plate was used for CD8 memory.

This clone was observed a handful of times. Its antigen has not been determined. No much larger clone exists at a distance of one base, and base qualities are not known. Results and caveats for the whole study, not just this receptor: Rarefaction of sorted-subset datasets indicated incomplete sequencing despite the large sequencing depth. Based on pairwise subsampling, the degree of clonotype sharing among donors was expected to be affected by sequencing depth. Sampling was restricted to blood, and TCR repertoires in tissues likely differ from the TCR repertoires found in blood. Sharing across a few donors was observed for approximately 5% of naive CD4, over 3% of naive CD8, 2% to 2.5% of memory CD4, and around 0.44% of memory CD8 clonotypes. Larger estimated clonotype richness was generally found for naive subsets than for memory subsets. Because the study included a small number of donors, the genetic and exposure-history diversity represented was limited. Clonotypes shared by all four sorted-subset donors showed higher generation probabilities than non-shared clonotypes.

Using the deep immunoSEQ assay, multiplex PCR amplified TCR CDR3 regions from genomic DNA. Extracted genomic DNA from each cell subset was distributed evenly across all wells of several immunoSEQ 96-well plates, and each plate was treated as a replicate. For sorted subsets, about 200 ng genomic DNA, equal to about 30,000 T cell genomes, was loaded into each replicate PCR. Purified libraries were quantified with a Qubit 3.0 fluorometer, sized on a Bioanalyzer 2100, and re-quantified with the KAPA Library Quantification kit. Each immunoSEQ 96-well plate was sequenced on its own single-read 150-cycle Illumina NextSeq 550 flow cell. As for how the authors treated the data: Because the immunoSEQ output included only junctional sequences and no quality scores, the filtering could not be the same as the filtering used for full-length reads. Sequences were annotated with PyIR, a Python wrapper for IgBLAST v1.9, using IMGT germline references to assign V/J genes and CDR3. Reads were filtered out if the reads had weak V/J assignments (E-value above 1e-6), no CDR3, stop codons, out-of-frame junctions, or ambiguous translated residues. V3J clonotypes were defined by identical inferred V gene, J gene, and CDR3 amino acid sequence. To compute the percentage overlap between repertoires, the number of shared unique clonotypes was divided by the size of the smaller repertoire. Three approaches were used to assess repertoire richness: RTK rarefaction, the Chao1 estimator, and Recon v2.1 estimates of unobserved clonotypes. For all TCRbeta clonotypes obtained by the gDNA method from a handful of donors, generation probabilities were computed with OLGA. This is the immuneACCESS table as TCRdb keeps it, with only in-frame sequences that have V and J called. A part of the clones is gone; compared with another copy, unresolved V genes explain less than half, and the rest is unexplained. That table is the source of V, J and clone size, and D and trimming were worked out from the DNA. The table for this sample lists about 690,000 clones; 90% of them were counted only once. The top ten constitute 34% of the sample.

V drops 3 bases and J drops 5 bases, leaving 10 bases in between. According to the germline V gene, CDR1 reads MDHEN and CDR2 reads SYDVKM. Reading from cysteine to phenylalanine, the CDR3 counts 13 amino acids. The sequence is cut down to CDR3 DNA, 39 bases in frame from base 1. Healthy HIV-negative adults with no recently reported acute infections or vaccinations were included as donors. Only Caucasian adults living in Nashville, Tennessee, USA were represented among the donors. CD8 memory samples were composed of magnetically selected CD45RO+ cells combined with CCR7-negative CD45RA+ effector memory (TemRA) cells. Blood was collected by leukapheresis, and PBMCs were isolated by Ficoll-Histopaque density gradient centrifugation and then cryopreserved in liquid nitrogen vapor phase. Analytical flow cytometry was used to check the purity and quantity of each magnetically sorted T cell population. From each sorted fraction, genomic DNA was isolated and quantified by UV absorbance on a Nanodrop 2000c.

The specimen was memory CD8+ T cells from PBMCs. The intended sense of this specimen's cell subset or site label: CD45RO+ cells pooled with CCR7-negative TemRA cells. This clonotype originated in a man aged 18 to 30 in good health. Some clones in this sample may be carry-over from other donors' samples. Recombination connected TRBV28 to TRBJ1-1, with no confident D gene call. The bases are TGTGCCAGCAGTTTCATGGGTGCGACTGAAGCTTTCTTT. Its coded protein is CASSFMGATEAFF.